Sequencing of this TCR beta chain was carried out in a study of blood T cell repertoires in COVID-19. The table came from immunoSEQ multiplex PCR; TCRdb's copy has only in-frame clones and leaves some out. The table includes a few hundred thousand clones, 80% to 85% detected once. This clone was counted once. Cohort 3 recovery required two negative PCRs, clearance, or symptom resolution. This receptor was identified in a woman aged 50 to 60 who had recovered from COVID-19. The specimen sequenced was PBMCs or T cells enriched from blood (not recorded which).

Written as DNA, the CDR3 is TGTGCCAGCAGTGAATTTAGGGGCCCCGATACGCAGTATTTT. Protein sequence: CASSEFRGPDTQYF. This rearrangement joins TRBV25-1 to TRBJ2-3; D is possibly TRBD1 (5 bases). This CDR3 contains 14 residues. The germline CDR1 and CDR2 sequences are MGHDK and SYGVNS. V was trimmed by 1 base and J by 6 bases, leaving 11 bases between them.